Sequencing of this T cell receptor beta chain was carried out in a study of T cell repertoires in cytomegalovirus infection. About the study: Based on public TCR beta signatures, there were indications of CMV infection and of a matching HLA type.

This clonotype occurred many times. Trimming took 4 bases from V and 2 from J, leaving 15 bases between them. This CDR3 has 16 amino acids. CDR1 and CDR2 from the germline V gene are SEHNR and FQNEAQ (reference sequence). TCRdb re-analysed the reads in MiXCR, keeping a single row per CDR3 protein. Among approximately 130,000 distinct CDR3 sequences listed, roughly 8.2% were seen once. The chain employs TRBV7-9 and TRBJ2-1, with D possibly TRBD1 on 6 matching bases. The source material was PBMCs. The receptor was derived from a human donor in good health (CMV status not recorded). Some clones in this sample may be carry-over from other donors' samples. In DNA, the CDR3 is TGTGCCAGCAGCTCTAGTGGGGGCGGGCCCTACAATGAGCAGTTCTTC. Protein: CASSSSGGGPYNEQFF.